This T cell receptor beta chain was sequenced for a study of beta chain features in type 1 diabetes. Study-wide context: There was similarity between patients and healthy donors in age, gender and cell yields. Study-level points and caveats: Shorter templates might be favored by PCR, equally in patients and controls. Shortening of TCRB CDR3s, moderate but significant, appeared in all four CD4+ subsets of Type 1 diabetes patients.

This clone was detected a few times. The antigen is undetermined. The germline gives CDR1 SEHNR, CDR2 FQNEAQ (reference sequence). The CDR3 is 15 amino acids. Trimming took 4 bases from V and 0 from J; bases not matched to a gene: 3. Of the isolated RNA, all was reverse transcribed, and so the sequenced material was expressed TCRB transcripts. Only in-frame clones appear in the TCRdb table, and some are missing; sequencing was by immunoSEQ multiplex PCR. This sample has hundreds of thousands of clones; about a tenth occur once, and the top ten carry 1%. This receptor was taken from a young man with type 1 diabetes. The chain combines TRBV7-9 with TRBJ2-1; 7 nucleotides align to TRBD1. The specimen was central memory CD4+ T cells from blood. The CDR3 nucleotides read TGTGCCAGCAGCTCCAGGGGGAGCTCCTACAATGAGCAGTTCTTC. Protein sequence: CASSSRGSSYNEQFF.